The 19 T cell receptor beta chains below come from one sample, sequenced in a study of human T cells and chemical hapten exposure. This sample's time point: patch test 3, about 24 weeks after DPC sensitization. The treatment denotes: therapeutic diphenylcyclopropenone sensitization with weekly scalp DPC. One entry per CDR3 protein results from TCRdb running MiXCR on the RACE reads. The sample contains 150,000 to 200,000 distinct CDR3 sequences, 20% to 25% of which appear only once. The sample in question was whole blood, obtained in connection with sensitization to the hapten diphenylcyclopropenone (DPC). These receptors all come from a middle-aged woman with alopecia areata. Some clones in this sample may be carry-over from other donors' samples.

The rearrangement uses TRBV7-2 and TRBJ2-2; possible D gene TRBD1, 6 bases. This CDR3 is 14 amino acids long. V lost 7 bases to trimming and J lost 4 bases, with 13 bases between them. The germline V gene encodes CDR1 SGHTA and CDR2 FQGNSA. CDR3 nucleotides: TGTGCCAGCACCTTGAAACAGGGCACCGGGGAGCTGTTTTTT. The encoded protein is CASTLKQGTGELFF.

The chain has TRBV28 and TRBJ2-5; tentatively, D is TRBD2 (6 bases). Trimming took 7 bases from V and 3 from J, leaving 15 bases between them. CDR3 size: 14 residues. Germline CDR1 and CDR2: MDHEN and SYDVKM. The CDR3 sequence: CASNGGAGEETQYF. The CDR3 DNA reads as TGTGCCAGCAATGGCGGGGCTGGGGAAGAGACCCAGTACTTC.

The rearrangement links TRBV29-1 to TRBJ1-1; no clear D gene. CDR1 and CDR2 (germline): SQVTM, ANQGSEA. V lost 3 bases to trimming and J lost 0 bases, with 5 bases between them. The CDR3 runs 12 residues. This chain's CDR3 is CSVDTMNTEAFF. The CDR3 bases are TGCAGCGTTGATACAATGAACACTGAAGCTTTCTTT.

The J gene is TRBJ1-2, the V gene TRBV20-1; D not resolved. V lost 1 base to trimming and J lost 10 bases, with 13 bases between them. This CDR3 region has 12 residues. Germline CDR1 DFQATT, CDR2 SNEGSKA (reference sequence). CDR3 nucleotide sequence: TGCAGTGCTAGAGGTGAGACGGACCACTACACCTTC. It specifies CSARGETDHYTF.

J is TRBJ2-1 and V is TRBV20-1, with D hard to call. CDR1 DFQATT and CDR2 SNEGSKA come from the germline V gene (reference sequence). The CDR3 totals 15 residues. Trimming pared 6 bases from V and 4 bases from J, leaving 19 bases between. The CDR3 sequence: CSAIKTRPLYNEQFF. Here the CDR3 DNA reads TGCAGTGCCATCAAAACTCGACCCCTGTACAATGAGCAGTTCTTC.

This clonotype was seen a few times. The chain joins TRBV5-1 to TRBJ2-3; no firm D call. There are 15 residues in the CDR3. CDR1 is SGHRS, CDR2 YFSETQ, per germline. V was clipped by 5 bases and J by 2 bases, with 15 bases between them. DNA of the CDR3: TGCGCCAGCAGACCAATCACTACCTCCACAGATACGCAGTATTTT. It codes for CASRPITTSTDTQYF.

The J gene is TRBJ2-4, the V gene TRBV5-1, with 7 bases lining up with TRBD1. Trimming took 0 bases from V and 8 from J; bases not matched to a gene: 2. CDR1 and CDR2 from the germline V gene are SGHRS and YFSETQ. This CDR3 region has 13 residues. The CDR3 coding sequence is TGCGCCAGCAGCTTGGAGGGGACAGACATTCAGTACTTC. Amino acids: CASSLEGTDIQYF.

This clonotype came up many times. The V and J genes are TRBV24-1 and TRBJ2-3; possible D gene TRBD1, 6 bases. Germline V CDR1 and CDR2: KGHDR, SFDVKD. V was clipped by 3 bases and J by 1 base, with 16 bases between them. CDR3 length: 17 residues. DNA of the CDR3: TGTGCCACCAGTGATGAAAGATACAGGGCTGGCACAGATACGCAGTATTTT. Translating it yields CATSDERYRAGTDTQYF.

The chain employs TRBV18 and TRBJ1-5; 9 nucleotides agree with TRBD1. In germline, CDR1 is KGHSH, CDR2 LQKENI. Trimming at V came to 4 bases and at J to 3 bases, leaving 7 bases not matched to a gene. The CDR3 is 16 amino acids. CDR3 loop: CASSLSGQGTNQPQHF. The CDR3 DNA reads as TGTGCCAGCTCACTTTCGGGACAGGGCACCAATCAGCCCCAGCATTTT. The full variable domain, completed using reference TRBV18 and TRBJ1-5, is NAGVMQNPRHLVRRRGQEARLRCSPMKGHSHVYWYRQLPEEGLKFMVYLQKENIIDESGMPKERFSAEFPKEGPSILRIQQVVRGDSAAYFCASSLSGQGTNQPQHFGDGTRLSIL.

This clonotype was seen a handful of times. As DNA, the CDR3 is TGTGCCAGCAGTGACACAGCGGGAGACTACAATGAGCAGTTCTTC. Translating gives CASSDTAGDYNEQFF. This sequence joins TRBV6-4 and TRBJ2-1; 8 positions match TRBD2. This CDR3 spans 15 amino acids. Germline assignment: CDR1 MRHNA and CDR2 SNTAGT. The J segment lost 3 bases and the V segment lost 2 bases, leaving 3 bases of the junction unmatched.

The J gene is TRBJ1-4, the V gene TRBV7-2, with a possible D match to TRBD1 (5 bases). CDR1 and CDR2 from the germline V gene are SGHTA and FQGNSA. V was pared by 3 bases and J by 8 bases, with 13 bases between. The CDR3 length is 14 residues. The CDR3: CASSFGGVREKLFF. The CDR3 nucleotides are TGTGCCAGCAGCTTCGGGGGAGTTAGAGAAAAACTGTTTTTT.

This clonotype appeared a few times. The chain recombines TRBV5-1 with TRBJ2-2, with D perhaps being TRBD1 or TRBD2 (5 bases each). This CDR3 contains 15 residues. The V gene lost 4 bases and the J gene lost 6 bases, with 16 bases spanning the gap. CDR1 and CDR2 (germline): SGHRS, YFSETQ. The CDR3 DNA reads as TGCGCCAGCAGCCCGACCGGGACCCCCCCCGGGGAGCTGTTTTTT. As protein: CASSPTGTPPGELFF.

This clonotype is medium-sized. The chain has TRBV27 and TRBJ1-5; 11 bases are shared with TRBD1. The germline gives CDR1 MNHEY, CDR2 SMNVEV (reference sequence). The CDR3 runs 16 residues. V lost 4 bases and J lost 5; bases outside the gene matches: 7. The CDR3 DNA reads TGTGCCAGCAGTTACCGATGGACAGGGGGCGATCAGCCCCAGCATTTT. Encoded protein: CASSYRWTGGDQPQHF.

This clonotype was picked up a small number of times. The V gene is TRBV10-3, the J gene TRBJ2-5, with D hard to call. Germline loops: CDR1 ENHRY, CDR2 SYGVKD. Trimming removed 2 bases at V and 2 bases at J, with 12 bases between. The length of the CDR3 is 15 residues. The CDR3 here is CAISEPPGGQETQYF. In nucleotides, the CDR3 is TGTGCCATCAGTGAGCCCCCCGGCGGACAAGAGACCCAGTACTTC.

CDR3 protein: CASSLPGVSGGEQYF. The CDR3 nucleotides read TGTGCCAGCAGTTTACCCGGGGTGTCGGGAGGCGAGCAGTACTTC. The rearrangement uses TRBV28 and TRBJ2-7, with TRBD2 matching over 7 bases. This CDR3 comprises 15 residues. Per the germline V gene, CDR1 is MDHEN and CDR2 is SYDVKM. The junction had 10 bases not matched to a gene; V was cut back by 2 bases and J by 6 bases.

This clonotype has more than one count but fewer than ten. This chain links TRBV4-1 with TRBJ2-7; TRBD2 aligns across 8 bases. The CDR3 contains 15 residues. Germline V gene lookup returns CDR1 MGHRA and CDR2 YSYEKL. Losses at the gene ends were 3 bases for V and 1 base for J; bases not matched to a gene: 5. As DNA, the CDR3 is TGCGCCAGCAGCCAGAGCGGGAGAGTGTCCTACGAGCAGTACTTC. Translation: CASSQSGRVSYEQYF.

In this sample, this clonotype turned up once. The chain is built from TRBV6-2 or TRBV6-3 and TRBJ2-2; 10 bases are shared with TRBD1. Trimming at V came to 5 bases and at J to 3 bases, leaving 18 bases not matched to a gene. The CDR3 totals 20 residues. CDR1 is MNHEY, CDR2 SVGEGT, per germline. CDR3 coding DNA: TGTGCCAGCAGTGAAAACCGGGACAGGGGAACTAGCGGTCACACCGGGGAGCTGTTTTTT. Protein product: CASSENRDRGTSGHTGELFF.

As DNA, the CDR3 is TGCGCCAGCAGCTCGGGACTAGCGGGAAGCGCGATTCAAGAGACCCAGTACTTC. The encoded protein is CASSSGLAGSAIQETQYF. The chain uses TRBV5-1 and TRBJ2-5, with 13 bases that match TRBD2. This CDR3 comprises 18 residues. With V trimmed by 3 bases and J by 2 bases, 10 bases remained unmatched. Germline V gene data show CDR1 as SGHRS and CDR2 as YFSETQ. The entire variable domain, with the rest obtained from reference TRBV5-1 and TRBJ2-5, is as follows: KAGVTQTPRYLIKTRGQQVTLSCSPISGHRSVSWYQQTPGQGLQFLFEYFSETQRNKGNFPGRFSGRQFSNSRSEMNVSTLELGDSALYLCASSSGLAGSAIQETQYFGPGTRLLVL.

The chain couples TRBV4-3 to TRBJ1-2; no definite D call. The germline CDR1 and CDR2 sequences are LGHNA and YSLEER. With 0 bases removed from V and 8 bases from J, the gap between germline ends came to 16 bases. This CDR3 region has 15 residues. The DNA of the CDR3 is TGCGCCAGCAGCCAAGATATCGGACTCTCTTCAGGCTACACCTTC. The encoded protein is CASSQDIGLSSGYTF.